This T cell receptor (beta chain) was recovered during a study of blood T cell repertoires in COVID-19. About the research overall: Acute and convalescent COVID-19 samples came from the United States, Italy and Spain.

TCRdb's table, derived via immunoSEQ multiplex PCR, lists solely in-frame clones and lacks some. The table has about 80,000 clones, 80% seen once. CDR3 length equals 13 residues. Germline V gene lookup returns CDR1 LNHDA and CDR2 SQIVND (reference sequence). Trimming cost V 0 bases and J 9 bases, with 9 bases left between them. The rearrangement links TRBV19 to TRBJ2-1; D uncertain. Sequenced sample: peripheral blood. This receptor was taken from a woman in her forties with active or convalescent COVID-19. The CDR3 bases are TGTGCCAGTAGTATAGATAGCTTCGGTGAGCAGTTCTTC. As protein: CASSIDSFGEQFF.